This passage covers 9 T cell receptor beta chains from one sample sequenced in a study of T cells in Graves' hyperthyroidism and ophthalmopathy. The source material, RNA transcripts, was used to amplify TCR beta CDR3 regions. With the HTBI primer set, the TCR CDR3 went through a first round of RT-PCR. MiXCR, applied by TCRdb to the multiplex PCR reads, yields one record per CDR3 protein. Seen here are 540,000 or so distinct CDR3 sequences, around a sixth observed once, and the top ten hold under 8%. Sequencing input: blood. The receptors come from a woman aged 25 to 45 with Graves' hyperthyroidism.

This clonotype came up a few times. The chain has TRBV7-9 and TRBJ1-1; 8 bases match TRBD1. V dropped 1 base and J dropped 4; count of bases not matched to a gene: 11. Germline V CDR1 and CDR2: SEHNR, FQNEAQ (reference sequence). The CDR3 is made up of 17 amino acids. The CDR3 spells CASSLGRAGGRGTEAFF. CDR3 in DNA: TGTGCCAGCAGCTTAGGGCGGGCAGGGGGCCGGGGCACTGAAGCTTTCTTT. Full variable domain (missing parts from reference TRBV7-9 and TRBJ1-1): DTGVSQNPRHKITKRGQNVTFRCDPISEHNRLYWYRQTLGQGPEFLTYFQNEAQLEKSRLLSDRFSAERPKGSFSTLEIQRTEQGDSAMYLCASSLGRAGGRGTEAFFGQGTRLTVV.

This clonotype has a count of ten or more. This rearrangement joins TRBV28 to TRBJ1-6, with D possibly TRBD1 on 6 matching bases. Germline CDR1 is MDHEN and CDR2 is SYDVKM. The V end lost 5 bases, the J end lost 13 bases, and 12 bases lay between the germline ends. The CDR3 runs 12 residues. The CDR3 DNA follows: TGTGCCAGCAGTCCCGACGACAGGCCCCTCCACTTT. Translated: CASSPDDRPLHF. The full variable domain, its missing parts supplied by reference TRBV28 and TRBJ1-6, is DVKVTQSSRYLVKRTGEKVFLECVQDMDHENMFWYRQDPGLGLRLIYFSYDVKMKEKGDIPEGYSVSREKKERFSLILESASTNQTSMYLCASSPDDRPLHFGNGTRLTVT.

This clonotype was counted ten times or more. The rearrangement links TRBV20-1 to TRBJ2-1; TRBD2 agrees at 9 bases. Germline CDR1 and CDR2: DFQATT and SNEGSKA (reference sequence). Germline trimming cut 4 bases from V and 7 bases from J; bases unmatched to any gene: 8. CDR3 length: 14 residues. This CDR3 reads CSATAGGRVNEQFF. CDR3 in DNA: TGCAGTGCTACCGCGGGAGGGCGGGTAAATGAGCAGTTCTTC.

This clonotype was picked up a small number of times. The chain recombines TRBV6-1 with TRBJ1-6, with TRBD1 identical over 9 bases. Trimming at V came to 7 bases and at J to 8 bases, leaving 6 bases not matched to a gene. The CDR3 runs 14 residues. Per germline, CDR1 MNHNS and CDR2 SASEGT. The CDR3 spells CASKPGQGYSPLHF. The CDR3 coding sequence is TGTGCCAGCAAACCCGGACAGGGGTATTCACCCCTCCACTTT.

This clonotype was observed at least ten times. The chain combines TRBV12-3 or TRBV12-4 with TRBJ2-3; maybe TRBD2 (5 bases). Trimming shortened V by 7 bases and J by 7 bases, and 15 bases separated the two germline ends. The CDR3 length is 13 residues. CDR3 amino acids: CASNREGFYTQYF. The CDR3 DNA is TGTGCCAGCAATAGAGAGGGCTTTTATACGCAGTATTTT.

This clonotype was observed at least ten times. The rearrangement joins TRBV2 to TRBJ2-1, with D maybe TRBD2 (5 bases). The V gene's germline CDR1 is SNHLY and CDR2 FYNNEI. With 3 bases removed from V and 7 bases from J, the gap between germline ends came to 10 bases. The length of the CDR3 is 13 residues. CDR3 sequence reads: CASSDSRGNEQFF. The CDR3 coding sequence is TGTGCCAGCAGTGACTCAAGAGGGAATGAGCAGTTCTTC.

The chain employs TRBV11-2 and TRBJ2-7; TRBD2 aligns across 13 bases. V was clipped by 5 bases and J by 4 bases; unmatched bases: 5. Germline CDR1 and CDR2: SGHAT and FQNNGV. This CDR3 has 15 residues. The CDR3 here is CASSVGTSGEYEQYF. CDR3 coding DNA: TGTGCCAGCAGCGTCGGGACTAGCGGGGAATACGAGCAGTACTTC.

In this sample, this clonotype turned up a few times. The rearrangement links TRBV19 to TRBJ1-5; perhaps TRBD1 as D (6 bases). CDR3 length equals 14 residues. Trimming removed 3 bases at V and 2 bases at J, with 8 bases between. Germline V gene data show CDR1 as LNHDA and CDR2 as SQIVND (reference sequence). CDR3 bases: TGTGCCAGTAGTATCTACAGGGGCAATCAGCCCCAGCATTTT. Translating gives CASSIYRGNQPQHF.

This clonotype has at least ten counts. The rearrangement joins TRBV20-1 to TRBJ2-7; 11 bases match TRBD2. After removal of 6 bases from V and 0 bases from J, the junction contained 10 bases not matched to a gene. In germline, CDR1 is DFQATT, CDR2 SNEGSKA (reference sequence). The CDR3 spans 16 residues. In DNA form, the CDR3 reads TGCAGTGCAACCGGGACTAGCGGACTAAGCTCCTACGAGCAGTACTTC. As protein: CSATGTSGLSSYEQYF.